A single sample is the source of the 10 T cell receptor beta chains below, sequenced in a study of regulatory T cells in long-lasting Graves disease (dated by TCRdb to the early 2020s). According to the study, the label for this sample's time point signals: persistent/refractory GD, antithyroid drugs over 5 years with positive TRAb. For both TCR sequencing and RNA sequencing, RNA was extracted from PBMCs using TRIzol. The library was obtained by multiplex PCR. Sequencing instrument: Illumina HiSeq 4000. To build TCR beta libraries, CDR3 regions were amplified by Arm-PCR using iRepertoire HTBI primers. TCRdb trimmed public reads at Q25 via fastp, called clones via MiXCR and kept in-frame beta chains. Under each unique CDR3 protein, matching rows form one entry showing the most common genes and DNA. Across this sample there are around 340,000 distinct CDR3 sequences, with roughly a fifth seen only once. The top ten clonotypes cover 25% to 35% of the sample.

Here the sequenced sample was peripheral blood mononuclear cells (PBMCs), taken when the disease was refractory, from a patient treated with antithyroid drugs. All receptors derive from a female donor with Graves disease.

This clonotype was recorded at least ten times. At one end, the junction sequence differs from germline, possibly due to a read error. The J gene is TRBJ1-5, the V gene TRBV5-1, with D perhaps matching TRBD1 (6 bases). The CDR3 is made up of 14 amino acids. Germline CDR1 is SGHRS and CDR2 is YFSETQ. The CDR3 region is CASSLAGGNQPQHF. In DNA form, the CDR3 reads TGTGCCAGCAGCTTGGCAGGGGGCAATCAGCCCCAGCATTTT.

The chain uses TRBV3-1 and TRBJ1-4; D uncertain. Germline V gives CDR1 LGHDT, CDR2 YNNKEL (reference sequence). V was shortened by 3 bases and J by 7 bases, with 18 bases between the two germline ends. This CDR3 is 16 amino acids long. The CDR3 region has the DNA TGTGCCAGCAGCCAGACGCGGTTTAGTGGGAGTGAAAAACTGTTTTTT. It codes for CASSQTRFSGSEKLFF.

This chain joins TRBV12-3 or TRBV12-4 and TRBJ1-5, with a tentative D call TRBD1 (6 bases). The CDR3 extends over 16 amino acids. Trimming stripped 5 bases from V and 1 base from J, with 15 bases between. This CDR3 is CASSPGQWGSNQPQHF. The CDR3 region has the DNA TGTGCCAGCAGTCCCGGACAGTGGGGGAGCAATCAGCCCCAGCATTTT.

The CDR3 DNA reads TGTGCCACCAGTGATTTGCTGGCGGTTCCAGACGCCGGGGAGCTGTTTTTT. Translated: CATSDLLAVPDAGELFF. The chain couples TRBV24-1 to TRBJ2-2; D unresolved. Trimming cost V 0 bases and J 6 bases, with 16 bases left between them. The germline gives CDR1 KGHDR, CDR2 SFDVKD. The CDR3 has 17 amino acids.

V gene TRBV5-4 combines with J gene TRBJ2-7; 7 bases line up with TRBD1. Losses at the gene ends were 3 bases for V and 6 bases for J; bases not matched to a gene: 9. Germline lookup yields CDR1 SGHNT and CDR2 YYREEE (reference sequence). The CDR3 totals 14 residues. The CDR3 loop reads CASSSDRVYGEQYF. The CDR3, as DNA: TGTGCCAGCAGCTCTGACAGGGTTTACGGCGAGCAGTACTTC.

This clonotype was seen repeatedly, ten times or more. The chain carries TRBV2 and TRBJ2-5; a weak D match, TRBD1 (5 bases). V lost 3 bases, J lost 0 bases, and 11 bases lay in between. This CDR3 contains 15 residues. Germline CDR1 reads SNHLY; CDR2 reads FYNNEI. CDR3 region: CASSDRTTYQETQYF. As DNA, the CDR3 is TGTGCCAGCAGTGACAGGACAACTTACCAAGAGACCCAGTACTTC.

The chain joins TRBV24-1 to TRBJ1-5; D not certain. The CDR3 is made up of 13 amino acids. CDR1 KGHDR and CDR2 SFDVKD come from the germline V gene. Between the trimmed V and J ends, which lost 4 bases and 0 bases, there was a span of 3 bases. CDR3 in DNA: TGTGCCACCAGTGACGGTAGCAATCAGCCCCAGCATTTT. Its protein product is CATSDGSNQPQHF.

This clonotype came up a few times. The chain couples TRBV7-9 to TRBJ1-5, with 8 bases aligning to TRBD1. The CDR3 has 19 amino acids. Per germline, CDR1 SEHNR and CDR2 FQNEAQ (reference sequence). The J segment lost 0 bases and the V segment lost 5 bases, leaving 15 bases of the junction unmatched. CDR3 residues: CASSLFTGTGAYSNQPQHF. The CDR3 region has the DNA TGTGCCAGCAGCCTCTTCACCGGGACAGGAGCGTATAGCAATCAGCCCCAGCATTTT.

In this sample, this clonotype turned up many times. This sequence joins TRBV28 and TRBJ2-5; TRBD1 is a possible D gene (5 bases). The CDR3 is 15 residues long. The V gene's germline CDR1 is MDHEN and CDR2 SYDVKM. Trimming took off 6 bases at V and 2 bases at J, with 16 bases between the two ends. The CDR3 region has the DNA TGTGCCAGCAGACCGACCGACTCAGGGCAAGAGACCCAGTACTTC. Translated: CASRPTDSGQETQYF. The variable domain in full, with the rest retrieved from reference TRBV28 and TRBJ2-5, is DVKVTQSSRYLVKRTGEKVFLECVQDMDHENMFWYRQDPGLGLRLIYFSYDVKMKEKGDIPEGYSVSREKKERFSLILESASTNQTSMYLCASRPTDSGQETQYFGPGTRLLVL.

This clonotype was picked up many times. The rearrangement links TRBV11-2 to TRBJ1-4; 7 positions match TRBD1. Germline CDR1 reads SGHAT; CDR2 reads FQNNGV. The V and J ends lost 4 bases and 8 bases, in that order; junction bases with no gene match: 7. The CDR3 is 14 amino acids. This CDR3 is CASSSNRGLEKLFF. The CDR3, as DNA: TGTGCCAGCAGCTCTAACAGGGGTTTGGAAAAACTGTTTTTT.